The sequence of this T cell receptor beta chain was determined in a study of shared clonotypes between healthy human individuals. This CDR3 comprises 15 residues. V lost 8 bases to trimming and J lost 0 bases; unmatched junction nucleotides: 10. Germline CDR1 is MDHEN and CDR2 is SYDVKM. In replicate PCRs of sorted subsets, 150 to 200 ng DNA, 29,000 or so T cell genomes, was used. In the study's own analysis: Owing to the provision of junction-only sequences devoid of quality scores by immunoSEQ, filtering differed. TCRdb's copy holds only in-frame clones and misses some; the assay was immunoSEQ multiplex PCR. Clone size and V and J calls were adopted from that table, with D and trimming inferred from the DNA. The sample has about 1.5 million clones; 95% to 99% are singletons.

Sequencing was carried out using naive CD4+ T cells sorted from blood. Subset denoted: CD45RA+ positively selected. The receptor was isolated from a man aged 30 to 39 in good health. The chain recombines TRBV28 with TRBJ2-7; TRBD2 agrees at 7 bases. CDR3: CASVSLADSSYEQYF. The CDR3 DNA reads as TGTGCCAGCGTTAGTCTAGCGGATAGCTCCTACGAGCAGTACTTC.